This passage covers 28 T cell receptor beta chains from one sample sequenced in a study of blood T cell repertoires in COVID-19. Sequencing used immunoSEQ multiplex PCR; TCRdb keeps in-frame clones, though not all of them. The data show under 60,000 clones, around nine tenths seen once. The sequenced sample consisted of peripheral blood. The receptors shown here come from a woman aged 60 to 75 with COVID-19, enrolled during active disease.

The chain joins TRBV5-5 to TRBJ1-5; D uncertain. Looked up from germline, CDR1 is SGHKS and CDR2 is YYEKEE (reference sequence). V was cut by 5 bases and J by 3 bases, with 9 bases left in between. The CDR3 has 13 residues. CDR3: CASSTTVNQPQHF. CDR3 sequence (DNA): TGTGCCAGCAGTACTACCGTCAATCAGCCCCAGCATTTT.

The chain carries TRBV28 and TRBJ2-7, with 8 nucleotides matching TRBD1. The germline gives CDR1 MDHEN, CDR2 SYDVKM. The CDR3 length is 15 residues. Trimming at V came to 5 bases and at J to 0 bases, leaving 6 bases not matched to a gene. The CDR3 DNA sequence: TGTGCCAGCAGTGAAGACAGGGGCCTCTCCTACGAGCAGTACTTC. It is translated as CASSEDRGLSYEQYF.

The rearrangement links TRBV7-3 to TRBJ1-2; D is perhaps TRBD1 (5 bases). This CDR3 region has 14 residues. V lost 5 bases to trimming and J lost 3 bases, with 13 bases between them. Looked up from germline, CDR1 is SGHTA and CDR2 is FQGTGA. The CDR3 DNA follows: TGTGCCAGCAGCCCTTCCCCGACAGACTATGGCTACACCTTC. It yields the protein CASSPSPTDYGYTF.

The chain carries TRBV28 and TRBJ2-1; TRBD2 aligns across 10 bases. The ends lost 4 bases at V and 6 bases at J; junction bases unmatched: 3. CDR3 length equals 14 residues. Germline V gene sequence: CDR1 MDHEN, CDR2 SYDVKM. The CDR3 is CASSSQREGNEQFF. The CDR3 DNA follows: TGTGCCAGCAGTTCCCAGCGGGAGGGCAATGAGCAGTTCTTC.

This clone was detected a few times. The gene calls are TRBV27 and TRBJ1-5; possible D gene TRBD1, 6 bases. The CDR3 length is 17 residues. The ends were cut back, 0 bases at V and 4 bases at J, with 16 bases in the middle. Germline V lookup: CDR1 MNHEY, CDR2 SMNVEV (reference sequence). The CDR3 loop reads CASSLSFLDRENQPQHF. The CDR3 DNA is TGTGCCAGCAGTTTATCCTTCCTGGACAGAGAGAATCAGCCCCAGCATTTT.

The CDR3 DNA reads as TGTGCCAGCGCACAGGGTCAGGGCAAGCAGTACTTC. This encodes CASAQGQGKQYF. The chain uses TRBV6-5 and TRBJ2-7, with TRBD1 as a possible D gene (6 bases). With 8 bases removed from V and 8 bases from J, the gap between germline ends came to 16 bases. The germline CDR1 and CDR2 sequences are MNHEY and SVGAGI. The CDR3 extends over 12 amino acids.

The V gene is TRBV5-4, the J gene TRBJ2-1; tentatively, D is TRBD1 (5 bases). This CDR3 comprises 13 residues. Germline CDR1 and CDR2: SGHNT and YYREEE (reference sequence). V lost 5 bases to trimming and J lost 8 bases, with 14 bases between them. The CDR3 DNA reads TGTGCCAGCAGGAAAGCCTGGGGCGATGAGCAGTTCTTC. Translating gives CASRKAWGDEQFF.

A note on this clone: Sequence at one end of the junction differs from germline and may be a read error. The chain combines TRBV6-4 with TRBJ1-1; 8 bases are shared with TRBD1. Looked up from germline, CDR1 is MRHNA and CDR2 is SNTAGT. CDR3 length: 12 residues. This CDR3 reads CATRQGNLEFTF. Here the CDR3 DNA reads TGTGCCACCCGACAGGGGAACCTCGAGTTTACCTTT.

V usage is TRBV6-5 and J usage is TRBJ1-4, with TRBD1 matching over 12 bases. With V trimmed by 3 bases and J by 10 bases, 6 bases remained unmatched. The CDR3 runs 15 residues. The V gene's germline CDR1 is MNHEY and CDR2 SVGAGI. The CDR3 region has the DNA TGTGCCAGCAGTTATCTGGGACAGGGGGCCGGAAAACTGTTTTTT. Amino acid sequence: CASSYLGQGAGKLFF.

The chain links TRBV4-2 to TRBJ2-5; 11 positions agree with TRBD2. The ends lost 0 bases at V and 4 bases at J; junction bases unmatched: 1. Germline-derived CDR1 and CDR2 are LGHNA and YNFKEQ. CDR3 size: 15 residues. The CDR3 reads CASSQDGLAGETQYF. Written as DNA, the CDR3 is TGTGCCAGCAGCCAAGACGGACTAGCGGGAGAGACCCAGTACTTC.

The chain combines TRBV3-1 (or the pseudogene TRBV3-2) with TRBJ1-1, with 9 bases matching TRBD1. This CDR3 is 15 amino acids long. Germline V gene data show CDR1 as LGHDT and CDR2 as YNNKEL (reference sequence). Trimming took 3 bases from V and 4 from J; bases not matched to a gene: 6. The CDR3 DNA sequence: TGTGCCAGCAGCCACCCGGGACAGGGATCCACTGAAGCTTTCTTT. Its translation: CASSHPGQGSTEAFF.

CDR3: CASSEANNEKLFF. The CDR3 region has the DNA TGTGCCAGCAGCGAGGCCAATAATGAAAAACTGTTTTTT. The chain is built from TRBV7-8 and TRBJ1-4; D uncertain. The V gene lost 5 bases and the J gene lost 4 bases, with 8 bases spanning the gap. This CDR3 is 13 amino acids long. The V gene's germline CDR1 is SGHVS and CDR2 FQNEAQ.

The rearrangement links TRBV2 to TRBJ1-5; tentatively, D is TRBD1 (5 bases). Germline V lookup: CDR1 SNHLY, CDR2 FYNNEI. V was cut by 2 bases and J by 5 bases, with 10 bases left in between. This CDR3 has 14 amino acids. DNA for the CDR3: TGTGCCAGCAGTGAACTTCAGGGATATCAGCCCCAGCATTTT. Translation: CASSELQGYQPQHF. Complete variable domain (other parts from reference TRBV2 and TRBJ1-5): EPEVTQTPSHQVTQMGQEVILRCVPISNHLYFYWYRQILGQKVEFLVSFYNNEISEKSEIFDDQFSVERPDGSNFTLKIRSTKLEDSAMYFCASSELQGYQPQHFGDGTRLSIL.

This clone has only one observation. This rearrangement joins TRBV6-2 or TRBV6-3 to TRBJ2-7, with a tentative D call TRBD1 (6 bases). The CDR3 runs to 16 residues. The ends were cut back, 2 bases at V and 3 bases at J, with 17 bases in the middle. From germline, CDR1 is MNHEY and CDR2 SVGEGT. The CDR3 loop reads CASSYTSLDSYYEQYF. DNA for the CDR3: TGTGCCAGCAGTTACACCTCGCTGGACAGTTACTACGAGCAGTACTTC.

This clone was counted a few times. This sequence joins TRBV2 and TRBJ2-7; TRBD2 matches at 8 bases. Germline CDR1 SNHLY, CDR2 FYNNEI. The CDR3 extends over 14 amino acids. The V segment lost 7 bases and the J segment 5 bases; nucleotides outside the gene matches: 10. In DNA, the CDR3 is TGTGCCAGCACGTACGGGAGGGCCGGGAACGAGCAGTACTTC. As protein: CASTYGRAGNEQYF. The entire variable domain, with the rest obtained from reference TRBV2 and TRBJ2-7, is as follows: EPEVTQTPSHQVTQMGQEVILRCVPISNHLYFYWYRQILGQKVEFLVSFYNNEISEKSEIFDDQFSVERPDGSNFTLKIRSTKLEDSAMYFCASTYGRAGNEQYFGPGTRLTVT.

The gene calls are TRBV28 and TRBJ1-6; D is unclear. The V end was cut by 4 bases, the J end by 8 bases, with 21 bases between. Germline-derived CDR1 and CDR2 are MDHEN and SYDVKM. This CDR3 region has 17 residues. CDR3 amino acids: CASSSASGRLGDSPLHF. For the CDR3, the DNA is TGTGCCAGCAGTTCCGCCAGTGGGCGACTAGGTGATTCACCCCTCCACTTT. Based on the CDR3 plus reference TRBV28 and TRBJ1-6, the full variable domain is DVKVTQSSRYLVKRTGEKVFLECVQDMDHENMFWYRQDPGLGLRLIYFSYDVKMKEKGDIPEGYSVSREKKERFSLILESASTNQTSMYLCASSSASGRLGDSPLHFGNGTRLTVT.

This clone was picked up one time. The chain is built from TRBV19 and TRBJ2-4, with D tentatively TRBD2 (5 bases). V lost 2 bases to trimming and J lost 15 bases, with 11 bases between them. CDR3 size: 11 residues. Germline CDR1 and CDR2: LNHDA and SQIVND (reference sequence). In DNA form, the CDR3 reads TGTGCCAGTAGTATACGAGGGTCAGCGTACTTC. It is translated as CASSIRGSAYF.

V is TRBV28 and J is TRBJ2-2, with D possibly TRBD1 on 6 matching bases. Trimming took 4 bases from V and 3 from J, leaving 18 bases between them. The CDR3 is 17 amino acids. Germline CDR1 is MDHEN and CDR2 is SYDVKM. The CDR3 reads CASSSVGWQGHTGELFF. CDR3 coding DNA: TGTGCCAGCAGTTCCGTCGGGTGGCAGGGGCACACCGGGGAGCTGTTTTTT.

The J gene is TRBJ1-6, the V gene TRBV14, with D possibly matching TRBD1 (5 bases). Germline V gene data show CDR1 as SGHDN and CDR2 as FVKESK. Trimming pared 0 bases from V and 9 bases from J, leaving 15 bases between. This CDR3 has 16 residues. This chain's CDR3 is CASSQDLRQGTSPLHF. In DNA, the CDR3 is TGTGCCAGCAGCCAAGATTTACGTCAGGGCACTTCACCCCTCCACTTT.

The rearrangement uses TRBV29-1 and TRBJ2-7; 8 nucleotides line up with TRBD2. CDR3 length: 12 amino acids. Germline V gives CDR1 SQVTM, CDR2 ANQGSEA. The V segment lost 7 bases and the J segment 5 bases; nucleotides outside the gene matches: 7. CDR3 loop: CSAGGGVHEQYF. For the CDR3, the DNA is TGCAGCGCGGGAGGGGGGGTCCACGAGCAGTACTTC.

The CDR3 region has the DNA TGTGCCAGCAGCCCCTCCGGTCTGGGGCGCGACTATGGCTACACCTTC. Amino acids: CASSPSGLGRDYGYTF. The chain carries TRBV4-2 and TRBJ1-2; TRBD1 might be the D (5 bases). CDR3 length equals 16 residues. Germline V gene lookup returns CDR1 LGHNA and CDR2 YNFKEQ. The germline V and J ends were trimmed by 4 bases and 3 bases, with 18 bases remaining between them.

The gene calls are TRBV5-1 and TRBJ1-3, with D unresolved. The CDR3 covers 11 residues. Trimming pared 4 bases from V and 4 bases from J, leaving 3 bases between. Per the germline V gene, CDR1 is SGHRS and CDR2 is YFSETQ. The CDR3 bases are TGCGCCAGCAGCGAGGGAAACACCATATATTTT. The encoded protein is CASSEGNTIYF.

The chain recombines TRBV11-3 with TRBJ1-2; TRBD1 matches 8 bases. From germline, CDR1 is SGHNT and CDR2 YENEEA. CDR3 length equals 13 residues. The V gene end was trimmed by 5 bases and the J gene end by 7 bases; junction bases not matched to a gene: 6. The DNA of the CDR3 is TGTGCCAGCAGCCAAACCACAGGGGGTGGCTACACCTTC. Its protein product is CASSQTTGGGYTF. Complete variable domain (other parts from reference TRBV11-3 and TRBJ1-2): EAGVVQSPRYKIIEKKQPVAFWCNPISGHNTLYWYLQNLGQGPELLIRYENEEAVDDSQLPKDRFSAERLKGVDSTLKIQPAELGDSAVYLCASSQTTGGGYTFGSGTRLTVV.

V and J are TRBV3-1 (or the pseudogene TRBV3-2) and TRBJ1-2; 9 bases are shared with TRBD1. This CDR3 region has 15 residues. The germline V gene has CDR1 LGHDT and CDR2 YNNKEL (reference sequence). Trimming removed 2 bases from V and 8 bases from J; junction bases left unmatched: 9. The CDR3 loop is CASSQTGTGSRGYTF. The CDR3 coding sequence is TGTGCCAGCAGCCAAACCGGGACAGGGTCGCGGGGCTACACCTTC.

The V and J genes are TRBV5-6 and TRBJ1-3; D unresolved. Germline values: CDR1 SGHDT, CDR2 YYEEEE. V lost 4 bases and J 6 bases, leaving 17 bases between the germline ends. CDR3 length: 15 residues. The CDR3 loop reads CASSLQRTRTNTIYF. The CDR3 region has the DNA TGTGCCAGCAGCCTACAACGGACTCGAACAAACACCATATATTTT.

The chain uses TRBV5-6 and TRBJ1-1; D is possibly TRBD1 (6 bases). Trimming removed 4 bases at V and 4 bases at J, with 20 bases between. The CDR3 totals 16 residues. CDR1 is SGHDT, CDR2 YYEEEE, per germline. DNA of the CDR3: TGTGCCAGCAGCCCCCGGGGGCGGGGGTTCGGCACTGAAGCTTTCTTT. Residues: CASSPRGRGFGTEAFF.

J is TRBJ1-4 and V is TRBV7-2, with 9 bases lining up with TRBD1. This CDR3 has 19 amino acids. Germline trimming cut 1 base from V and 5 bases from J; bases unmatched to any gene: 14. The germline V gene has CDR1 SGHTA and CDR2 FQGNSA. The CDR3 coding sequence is TGTGCCAGCAGCTTAGGGTGGTGGGCACAGGGGGCATCCAATGAAAAACTGTTTTTT. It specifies CASSLGWWAQGASNEKLFF.

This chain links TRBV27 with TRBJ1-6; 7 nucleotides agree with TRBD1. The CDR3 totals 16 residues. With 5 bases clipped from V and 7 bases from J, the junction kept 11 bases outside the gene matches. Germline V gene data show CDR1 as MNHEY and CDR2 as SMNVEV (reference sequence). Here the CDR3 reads CASSTSRGLKNSPLHF. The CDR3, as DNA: TGTGCCAGCAGTACTTCTAGGGGGCTGAAGAATTCACCCCTCCACTTT.